The rows below give T cell receptor beta chains drawn from one sample of a study of cytomegalovirus exposure and HLA in healthy donors. TCRdb's copy holds only in-frame clones and misses some; the assay was immunoSEQ multiplex PCR. The sample has 150,000 to 200,000 clones, around 83% seen once. Sequences were obtained from PBMCs. The receptors originated from a woman aged 45-59 years in good health and CMV-seropositive. Both conserved end residues are trimmed from each CDR3. Fields, in order: V gene, CDR3 protein.

TRBV25-1 ASSPRGTTYNEQF
TRBV19 ASSIPGVFGYT
TRBV6-6 ASRPRTGGDTQY
TRBV28 ASAISNQPQH
TRBV10-3 AISITSLDTQY
TRBV7-2 ASSLLAAYNEQF
TRBV29-1 SVLLAVSYEQY
TRBV10-3 AISDGGGWDTQY
TRBV14 ASSRGTGGRGQF
TRBV27 ASSLQRASSETQY
TRBV2 ASGRGNYEQY
TRBV5-6 ASSLGQGGPYEQY
TRBV29-1 SVALVGLAKNSQY
TRBV5-1 ASSLGLAGALRNEQF
TRBV19 ASSIEDRGNYGYT
TRBV19 ASSELQVRNEQF
TRBV19 ASSMVATSYNEQF
TRBV19 ASSRLQGARGNEKLF
TRBV6-5 ASSYRAGAQYEQY
TRBV2 ASRLISGANVLT
TRBV2 ASIGLLATDTQY
TRBV7-2 ASSLAYQETQY
TRBV5-4 ASKKTGGDDTQY
TRBV5-1 ASSLIAGGPGEQY
TRBV6-4 ASSRTGENTEAF
TRBV9 ASSVAVDTQY
TRBV28 ASSASDGRNNEQF
TRBV30 ARKGLQGPYTEAF
TRBV6-5 ASRQGPSTDTQY
TRBV6-1 ASSGGVDWGNQPQH
TRBV2 ASSRLAIMAGELF
TRBV28 ASNMDRASQPQH
TRBV28 ASSLTPGETPQH
TRBV18 ASSPPGYNEQF
TRBV5-8 ASNLGGGISQPQH
TRBV6-5 ASTRGPTDTQY
TRBV7-9 ASSFGDRDNSPLH
TRBV5-5 ASSLMETNQPQH
TRBV29-1 SVQQVGTEAF
TRBV6-6 ASSDSTGVGDEQF
TRBV10-3 AISEGVTEAF
TRBV21-1 ASSKALPGLAGVTGELF